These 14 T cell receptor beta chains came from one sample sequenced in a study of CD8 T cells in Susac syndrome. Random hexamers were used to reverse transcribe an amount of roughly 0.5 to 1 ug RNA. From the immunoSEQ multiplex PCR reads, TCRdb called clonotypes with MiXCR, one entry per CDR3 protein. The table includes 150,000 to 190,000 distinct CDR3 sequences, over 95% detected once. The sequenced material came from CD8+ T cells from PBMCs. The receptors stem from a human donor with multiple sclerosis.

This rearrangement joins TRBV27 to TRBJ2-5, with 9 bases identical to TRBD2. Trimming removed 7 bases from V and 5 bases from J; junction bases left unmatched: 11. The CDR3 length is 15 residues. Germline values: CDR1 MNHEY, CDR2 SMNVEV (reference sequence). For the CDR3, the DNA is TGTGCCAGCATGGTTCGCGGGGGGGGCCGGGAGACCCAGTACTTC. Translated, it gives CASMVRGGGRETQYF.

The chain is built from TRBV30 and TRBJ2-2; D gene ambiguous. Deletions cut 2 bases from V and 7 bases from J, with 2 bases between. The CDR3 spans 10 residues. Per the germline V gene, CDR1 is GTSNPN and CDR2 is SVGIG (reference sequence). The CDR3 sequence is CAWSLGELFF. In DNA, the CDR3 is TGTGCCTGGAGTCTCGGGGAGCTGTTTTTT. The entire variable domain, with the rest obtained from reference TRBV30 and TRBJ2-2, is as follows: SQTIHQWPATLVQPVGSPLSLECTVEGTSNPNLYWYRQAAGRGLQLLFYSVGIGQISSEVPQNLSASRPQDRQFILSSKKLLLSDSGFYLCAWSLGELFFGEGSRLTVL.

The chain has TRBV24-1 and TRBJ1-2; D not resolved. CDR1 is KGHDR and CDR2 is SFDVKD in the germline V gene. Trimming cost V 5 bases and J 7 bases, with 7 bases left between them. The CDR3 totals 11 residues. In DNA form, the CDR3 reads TGTGCCACCAGTGGAGTTGGTGGCTACACCTTC. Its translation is CATSGVGGYTF.

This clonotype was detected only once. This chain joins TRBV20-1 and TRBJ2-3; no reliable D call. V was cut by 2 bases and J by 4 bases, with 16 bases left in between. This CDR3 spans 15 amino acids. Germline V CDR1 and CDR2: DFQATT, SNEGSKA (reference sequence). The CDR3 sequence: CSARPPREAADTQYF. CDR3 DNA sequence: TGCAGTGCTAGACCCCCTCGAGAGGCAGCAGATACGCAGTATTTT.

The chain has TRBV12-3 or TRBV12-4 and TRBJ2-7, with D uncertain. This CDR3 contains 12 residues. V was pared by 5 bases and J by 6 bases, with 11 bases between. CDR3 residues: CASSPNGPEQYF. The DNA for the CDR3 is TGTGCCAGCAGTCCCAACGGGCCCGAGCAGTACTTC.

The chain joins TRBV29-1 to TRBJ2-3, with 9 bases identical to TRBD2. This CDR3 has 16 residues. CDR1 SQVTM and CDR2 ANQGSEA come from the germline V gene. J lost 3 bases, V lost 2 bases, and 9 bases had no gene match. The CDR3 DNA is TGCAGCGTTGAACCCCCCGGCGGGGGGGAGACAGATACGCAGTATTTT. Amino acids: CSVEPPGGGETDTQYF.

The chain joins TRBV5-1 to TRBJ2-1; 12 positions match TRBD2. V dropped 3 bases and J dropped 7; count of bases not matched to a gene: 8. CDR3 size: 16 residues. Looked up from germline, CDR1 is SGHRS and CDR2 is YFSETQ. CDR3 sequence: CASSYWSSGGANEQFF. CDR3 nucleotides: TGCGCCAGCAGCTATTGGTCTAGCGGGGGGGCGAATGAGCAGTTCTTC.

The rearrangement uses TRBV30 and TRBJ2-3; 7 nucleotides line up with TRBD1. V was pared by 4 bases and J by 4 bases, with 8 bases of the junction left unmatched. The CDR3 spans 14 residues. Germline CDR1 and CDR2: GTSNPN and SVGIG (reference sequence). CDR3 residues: CAWTTGVGADTQYF. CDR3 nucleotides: TGTGCCTGGACCACAGGGGTTGGAGCAGATACGCAGTATTTT. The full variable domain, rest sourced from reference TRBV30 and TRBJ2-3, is SQTIHQWPATLVQPVGSPLSLECTVEGTSNPNLYWYRQAAGRGLQLLFYSVGIGQISSEVPQNLSASRPQDRQFILSSKKLLLSDSGFYLCAWTTGVGADTQYFGPGTRLTVL.

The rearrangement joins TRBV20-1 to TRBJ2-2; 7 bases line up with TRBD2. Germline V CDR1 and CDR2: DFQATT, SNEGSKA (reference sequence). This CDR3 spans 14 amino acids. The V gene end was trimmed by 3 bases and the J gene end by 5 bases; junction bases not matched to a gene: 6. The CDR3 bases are TGCAGTGCTAGTTCTGGGACTAAAACCGGGGAGCTGTTTTTT. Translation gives CSASSGTKTGELFF.

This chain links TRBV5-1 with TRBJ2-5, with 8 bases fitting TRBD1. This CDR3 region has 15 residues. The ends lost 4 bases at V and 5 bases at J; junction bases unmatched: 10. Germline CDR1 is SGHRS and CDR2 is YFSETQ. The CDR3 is CASSVYRGSEETQYF. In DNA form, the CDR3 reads TGCGCCAGCAGCGTCTACAGGGGGAGTGAGGAGACCCAGTACTTC.

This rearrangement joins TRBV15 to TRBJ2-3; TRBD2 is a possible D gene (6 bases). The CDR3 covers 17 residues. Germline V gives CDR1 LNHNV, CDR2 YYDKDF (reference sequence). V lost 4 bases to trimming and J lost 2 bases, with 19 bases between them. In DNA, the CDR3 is TGTGCCACCAGCAATGTGGGGGAGCGGGTTCACACAGATACGCAGTATTTT. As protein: CATSNVGERVHTDTQYF.

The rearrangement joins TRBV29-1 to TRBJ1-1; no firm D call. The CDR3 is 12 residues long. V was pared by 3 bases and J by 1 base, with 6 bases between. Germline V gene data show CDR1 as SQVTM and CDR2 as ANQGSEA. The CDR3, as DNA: TGCAGCGTTGAGACGGGGAACACTGAAGCTTTCTTT. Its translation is CSVETGNTEAFF.

This chain's CDR3 is CASSLYIQGNEQPQHF. As DNA, the CDR3 is TGCGCCAGCAGCCTATATATCCAGGGGAATGAGCAGCCCCAGCATTTT. The chain recombines TRBV4-1 with TRBJ1-5; a possible D gene is TRBD1 (6 bases). Trimming removed 4 bases from V and 7 bases from J, with 20 bases in between. The CDR3 spans 16 residues. Germline-derived CDR1 and CDR2 are MGHRA and YSYEKL.

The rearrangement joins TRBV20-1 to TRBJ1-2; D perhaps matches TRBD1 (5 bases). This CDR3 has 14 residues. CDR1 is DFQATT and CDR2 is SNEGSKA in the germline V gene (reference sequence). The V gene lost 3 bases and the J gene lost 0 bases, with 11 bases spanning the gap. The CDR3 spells CSASGGPANYGYTF. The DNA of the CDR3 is TGCAGTGCTAGTGGGGGACCAGCTAACTATGGCTACACCTTC.